Listed below are T cell receptor beta chains from one sample, sequenced in a study of T cells expressing NK-cell markers. TCRdb reprocessed the 5' RACE reads, with one entry per CDR3 protein and no DNA. The sample has about 160,000 distinct CDR3 sequences, and its top ten clones hold about a fifth. The sequenced sample was blood T cells: a sorted CD56 or NKG2C T cell subset, CD4+ or CD8+ T cells, or bulk PBMC T cells (not recorded which). These receptors were obtained from a woman between 18 and 70 years old in good health. Both conserved end residues are part of each CDR3. Only part of the rows carry a size: once, few, many, or a class if the clone is expanded.

j_call | clone_size | v_call | cdr3_aa
TRBJ1-1 | NA | TRBV7-3 | CASSRWGTGTVTEAFF
TRBJ1-3 | NA | TRBV20-1 | CSARDSRTGSRNTIYF
TRBJ1-6 | NA | TRBV6-5 | CASSYSGLEGQFNSPLHF
TRBJ2-1 | NA | TRBV7-3 | CASSSVSGSGGAYNEQFF
TRBJ1-5 | NA | TRBV2 | CASSVDGPNQPQHF
TRBJ2-2 | NA | TRBV20-1 | CSAPGQGYTGELFF
TRBJ1-2 | NA | TRBV4-2 | CASSQDHGPGRGYTF
TRBJ2-1 | NA | TRBV12-3/TRBV12-4 | CASRGGYSYNEQFF
TRBJ2-7 | NA | TRBV5-1 | CASSPTVTGGNYEQYF
TRBJ2-3 | NA | TRBV5-1 | CASSPGQGGTDTQYF
TRBJ2-7 | NA | TRBV9 | CASSPGGRGYEQYF
TRBJ2-3 | NA | TRBV28 | CASSRTGTSTDTQYF
TRBJ2-7 | NA | TRBV5-1 | CASSFVPVNEQYF
TRBJ2-2 | NA | TRBV4-2 | CASSQANRDTGELFF
TRBJ2-5 | NA | TRBV5-1 | CASSFGVGGETQYF
TRBJ1-3 | NA | TRBV2 | CASSEARGPGNTIYF
TRBJ1-4 | NA | TRBV6-5 | CASSYSFTRPEKLFF
TRBJ1-1 | NA | TRBV27 | CASQGRGRPEAFF
TRBJ1-2 | NA | TRBV6-1 | CASRTGQGSKGYTF
TRBJ1-5 | NA | TRBV12-3/TRBV12-4 | CASIGTGNQPQHF
TRBJ2-4 | NA | TRBV7-2 | CASSLAGSGVGKNIQYF
TRBJ2-3 | NA | TRBV5-1 | CASSTSGTLPDTQYF
TRBJ1-1 | NA | TRBV5-6 | CASSRAGTPNTEAFF
TRBJ1-1 | NA | TRBV12-3/TRBV12-4 | CASKTGTGNTEAFF
TRBJ1-5 | NA | TRBV30 | CAWSVLEGQPQHF
TRBJ2-7 | NA | TRBV7-2 | CASTGTSGREQYF
TRBJ1-3 | NA | TRBV20-1 | CSARDGGSGNTIYF
TRBJ1-3 | NA | TRBV12-3/TRBV12-4 | CASSSGQGAAIYF
TRBJ1-5 | NA | TRBV6-5 | CASSLTASNQPQHF
TRBJ2-3 | NA | TRBV5-1 | CASSLPQGTSSTDTQYF
TRBJ2-7 | NA | TRBV5-8 | CASSLRDRVYEQYF
TRBJ1-4 | NA | TRBV7-9 | CASTSPSGKNEKLFF
TRBJ2-1 | NA | TRBV7-8 | CASSLAGRRDEQFF
TRBJ2-3 | NA | TRBV12-3/TRBV12-4 | CASSLGKGLAADTQYF
TRBJ1-1 | NA | TRBV12-3/TRBV12-4 | CASSFFSLNTEAFF
TRBJ2-1 | NA | TRBV18 | CASSPPTGVYNEQFF
TRBJ2-5 | NA | TRBV18 | CASSPLPMTGLAAETQYF
TRBJ2-2 | NA | TRBV6-1 | CASRPASVGTGELFF
TRBJ2-3 | NA | TRBV7-2 | CASSLDRQFTDTQYF
TRBJ2-5 | NA | TRBV7-9 | CASSLYGTEQETQYF
TRBJ2-1 | NA | TRBV7-2 | CASSLMGTVNNEQFF
TRBJ2-1 | NA | TRBV5-1 | CASSLGQGAVDEQFF
TRBJ2-7 | NA | TRBV14 | CASSPDREAYEQYF
TRBJ2-3 | NA | TRBV29-1 | CSVSGTPSTDTQYF
TRBJ2-3 | NA | TRBV6-2/TRBV6-3 | CASSNRGTGFTDTQYF
TRBJ2-1 | NA | TRBV5-1 | CASSDSLSYNEQFF
TRBJ1-5 | NA | TRBV5-1 | CASSLGDGNQPQHF
TRBJ2-1 | NA | TRBV5-1 | CASSGGTSGTYNEQFF
TRBJ1-6 | NA | TRBV4-1 | CASSQVYRGNSPLHF
TRBJ1-1 | NA | TRBV18 | CASSPGINTEAFF
TRBJ2-3 | NA | TRBV5-1 | CASMTGVGFGTDTQYF
TRBJ2-5 | NA | TRBV20-1 | CSAGSLLVAPLGTQYF
TRBJ2-7 | medium-sized | TRBV7-8 | CASSLEEGTEQYF